The 8 T cell receptor beta chains in this list originate from one sample, sequenced in a study of regulatory T cells in long-lasting Graves disease. Time point reported: persistent/refractory GD, antithyroid drugs over 5 years with positive TRAb. Isolated PBMC RNA provided the starting material for the TCR library. iRepertoire HTBI primers and Arm-PCR of CDR3 regions built TCR beta libraries. TCRdb itself ran the multiplex PCR reads through MiXCR, one entry per CDR3 protein. Of 350,000 to 450,000 distinct CDR3 sequences listed, roughly 20% are singletons. This specimen was peripheral blood mononuclear cells (PBMCs), taken when the disease was refractory, from a patient treated with antithyroid drugs. The receptors derive from a female donor with Graves disease.

This sequence joins TRBV7-9 and TRBJ1-1; 7 bases are shared with TRBD1. Germline V gene lookup returns CDR1 SEHNR and CDR2 FQNEAQ (reference sequence). Unmatched junction bases numbered 12, after V lost 5 bases and J lost 6 bases. The CDR3 runs 15 residues. The CDR3 loop is CASSLGGHTGAEAFF. CDR3 DNA: TGTGCCAGCAGCCTAGGGGGGCATACAGGGGCTGAAGCTTTCTTT.

On this clonotype itself: This may come from a read error, since a much larger clone is one base off. This chain uses TRBV7-9 with TRBJ1-1; D is uncertain. The CDR3 totals 11 residues. Trimming took 1 base from V and 6 from J, leaving 3 bases between them. CDR1 is SEHNR, CDR2 FQNEAQ, per germline (reference sequence). The CDR3 loop is CASSLESEAFF. In DNA form, the CDR3 reads TGTGCCAGCAGCTTAGAGTCTGAAGCTTTCTTT.

This clonotype was found a few times. The chain employs TRBV5-1 and TRBJ2-7; weak D call: TRBD2 (6 bases). This CDR3 is built from 19 residues. The germline V gene encodes CDR1 SGHRS and CDR2 YFSETQ. Trimming cost V 3 bases and J 1 base, with 26 bases left between them. This CDR3 reads CASSSTGTDSSLASYEQYF. Written as DNA, the CDR3 is TGCGCCAGCAGCTCTACCGGGACGGACTCGTCCCTAGCGTCCTACGAGCAGTACTTC. The whole variable domain, remainder taken from reference TRBV5-1 and TRBJ2-7, is KAGVTQTPRYLIKTRGQQVTLSCSPISGHRSVSWYQQTPGQGLQFLFEYFSETQRNKGNFPGRFSGRQFSNSRSEMNVSTLELGDSALYLCASSSTGTDSSLASYEQYFGPGTRLTVT.

This clonotype has ten or more counts. The chain uses TRBV7-9 and TRBJ2-2; no reliable D call. The CDR3 contains 16 residues. CDR1 is SEHNR and CDR2 is FQNEAQ in the germline V gene (reference sequence). Trimming took off 5 bases at V and 5 bases at J, with 18 bases between the two ends. Here the CDR3 reads CASSPPLSARTGELFF. The CDR3 region has the DNA TGTGCCAGCAGCCCACCCCTAAGCGCGCGGACCGGGGAGCTGTTTTTT. Full variable domain (rest looked up from reference TRBV7-9 and TRBJ2-2): DTGVSQNPRHKITKRGQNVTFRCDPISEHNRLYWYRQTLGQGPEFLTYFQNEAQLEKSRLLSDRFSAERPKGSFSTLEIQRTEQGDSAMYLCASSPPLSARTGELFFGEGSRLTVL.

The chain recombines TRBV5-1 with TRBJ2-2; no reliable D call. From germline, CDR1 is SGHRS and CDR2 YFSETQ. The CDR3 contains 14 residues. Trimming shortened V by 4 bases and J by 5 bases, and 12 bases separated the two germline ends. The CDR3 DNA reads as TGCGCCAGCAGCCCTCGAGGTCGGACCGGGGAGCTGTTTTTT. Protein sequence: CASSPRGRTGELFF.

This clonotype has only a few counts. The genes are TRBV6-2 or TRBV6-3 and TRBJ2-2, with TRBD1 identical over 7 bases. This CDR3 region has 14 residues. With 4 bases clipped from V and 9 bases from J, the junction kept 8 bases outside the gene matches. CDR1 is MNHEY, CDR2 SVGEGT, per germline. Written as DNA, the CDR3 is TGTGCCAGCAGTTCCGACAGGGCTTTGTGGGAGCTGTTTTTT. This gives the protein CASSSDRALWELFF.

The V call is TRBV7-2, the J call TRBJ2-2; 8 bases match TRBD1. CDR3 length: 15 residues. With 1 base clipped from V and 6 bases from J, the junction kept 4 bases outside the gene matches. The V gene's germline CDR1 is SGHTA and CDR2 FQGNSA. The CDR3 nucleotides are TGTGCCAGCAGCTTAGTAGAACAGGGGGCCGGGGAGCTGTTTTTT. Translation gives CASSLVEQGAGELFF.

This chain links TRBV29-1 with TRBJ1-1; D is unresolved. Germline-derived CDR1 and CDR2 are SQVTM and ANQGSEA. The CDR3 runs to 11 residues. The germline V and J ends were trimmed by 2 bases and 4 bases, with 5 bases remaining between them. The CDR3 loop is CSVESGTEAFF. CDR3 nucleotide sequence: TGCAGCGTTGAATCTGGCACTGAAGCTTTCTTT. Combining the CDR3 with reference TRBV29-1 and TRBJ1-1 gives the whole variable domain SAVISQKPSRDICQRGTSLTIQCQVDSQVTMMFWYRQQPGQSLTLIATANQGSEATYESGFVIDKFPISRPNLTFSTLTVSNMSPEDSSIYLCSVESGTEAFFGQGTRLTVV.